Given below is one TCR beta chain in context. Trimming took off 4 bases at V and 0 bases at J, with 4 bases between the two ends. CDR1 and CDR2 (germline): MNHEY, SMNVEV (reference sequence). CDR3 length: 14 amino acids. The data originate from a study of response to subunit inactivated influenza vaccine. TCRdb independently ran MiXCR on the RT-PCR reads; one entry per CDR3 protein. This table has just under 550,000 distinct CDR3 sequences, under 25% appearing once. The sample also formed part of further work on T cells expressing NK-cell markers. That study reports: What made the TCR beta cDNA was 5'RACE template switching with UMIs. A range of about 1.0-8% of CD8+ T cells consisted of dominant NKG2C+ clonotypes in about six donors.

The chain joins TRBV27 to TRBJ2-6; D is unclear. This specimen consisted of CD4+ T cells sorted from PBMCs, obtained about 12 days after vaccination. The receptor's source is a man aged 45-65 years who received an inactivated influenza vaccine. The CDR3 loop reads CASSWVSGANVLTF. The CDR3, as DNA: TGTGCCAGCAGTTGGGTCTCTGGGGCCAACGTCCTGACTTTC.